This T cell receptor beta chain was obtained from a study of cytomegalovirus exposure and HLA in healthy donors. 60 Vbeta and 13 Jbeta primers were used in PCR. TCRdb keeps only in-frame clones here, not all; method: immunoSEQ multiplex PCR. The data contain over 150,000 clones, around 75% of them singletons. The CDR3 loop spans 13 amino acids. CDR1 is SGDLS and CDR2 is YYNGEE in the germline V gene. The junction had 3 bases not matched to a gene; V was cut back by 3 bases and J by 5 bases. The sequencing input was PBMCs. The V gene is TRBV9, the J gene TRBJ1-1; 8 nucleotides match TRBD1. This TCR came from a male donor in good health and CMV-seronegative. DNA of the CDR3: TGTGCCAGCAGCGGGACAGGGTATACTGAAGCTTTCTTT. Amino acids: CASSGTGYTEAFF.